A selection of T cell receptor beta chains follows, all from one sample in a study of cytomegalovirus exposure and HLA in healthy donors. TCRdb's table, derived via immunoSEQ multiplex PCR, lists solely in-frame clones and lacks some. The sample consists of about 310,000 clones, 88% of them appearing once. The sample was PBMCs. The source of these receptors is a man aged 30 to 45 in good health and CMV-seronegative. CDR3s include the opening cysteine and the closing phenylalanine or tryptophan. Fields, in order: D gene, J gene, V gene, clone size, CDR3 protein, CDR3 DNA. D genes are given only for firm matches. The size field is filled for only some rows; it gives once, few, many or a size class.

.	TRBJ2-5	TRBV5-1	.	CASSPGSAGETQYF	TGCGCCAGCAGCCCTGGCAGCGCGGGGGAGACCCAGTACTTC
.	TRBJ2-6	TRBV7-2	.	CASSLGYVGANVLTF	TGTGCCAGCAGCTTAGGCTATGTGGGGGCCAACGTCCTGACTTTC
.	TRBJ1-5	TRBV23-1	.	CASSQYTGCWDQPQHF	TGCGCCAGCAGTCAATACACAGGGTGTTGGGATCAGCCCCAGCATTTT
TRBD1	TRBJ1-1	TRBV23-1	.	CASSQSWTGADTEAFF	TGCGCCAGCAGTCAATCCTGGACAGGGGCGGACACTGAAGCTTTCTTT
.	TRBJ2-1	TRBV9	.	CASSGDWFNEQFF	TGTGCCAGCAGCGGTGACTGGTTCAATGAGCAGTTCTTC
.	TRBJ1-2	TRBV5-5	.	CASSLALQGQGYTF	TGTGCCAGCAGCTTGGCCCTTCAGGGGCAAGGCTACACCTTC
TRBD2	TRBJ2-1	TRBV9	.	CASGSAGSYNEQFF	TGTGCCAGCGGATCAGCGGGATCCTACAATGAGCAGTTCTTC
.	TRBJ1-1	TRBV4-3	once	CASSRTGEAFF	TGCGCCAGCAGCAGAACAGGTGAAGCTTTCTTT
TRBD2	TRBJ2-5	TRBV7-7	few	CASRGTSGGSETQYF	TGTGCCAGCAGGGGCACTAGCGGGGGGTCGGAGACCCAGTACTTC
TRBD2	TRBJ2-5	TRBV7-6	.	CASSLVASGGFQETQYF	TGTGCCAGCAGCTTAGTGGCTAGCGGGGGTTTCCAAGAGACCCAGTACTTC
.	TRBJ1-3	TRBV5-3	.	CARSLKVSGCVSSGNTIYF	TGTGCCAGAAGCTTGAAAGTATCGGGATGCGTCAGCTCTGGAAACACCATATATTTT
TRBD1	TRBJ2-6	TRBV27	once	CASSSPTGAGANVLTF	TGTGCCAGCAGTTCCCCAACAGGGGCTGGGGCCAACGTCCTGACTTTC
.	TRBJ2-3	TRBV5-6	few	CASSLFWDWADTQYF	TGTGCCAGCAGCTTGTTCTGGGACTGGGCAGATACGCAGTATTTT
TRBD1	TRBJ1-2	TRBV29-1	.	CSVEADRGTGVFDYGYTF	TGCAGCGTTGAAGCCGATCGTGGGACAGGGGTGTTTGACTATGGCTACACCTTC
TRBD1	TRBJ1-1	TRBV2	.	CASGRTGQNTEAFF	TGTGCCAGTGGGAGGACAGGCCAGAACACTGAAGCTTTCTTT
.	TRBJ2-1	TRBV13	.	CASSHNGRVASLANEQFF	TGTGCCAGCAGCCACAACGGCAGGGTAGCCTCGTTGGCCAATGAGCAGTTCTTC
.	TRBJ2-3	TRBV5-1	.	CASSYSSIVDTQYF	TGCGCCAGCAGTTACAGCTCCATTGTGGATACGCAGTATTTT
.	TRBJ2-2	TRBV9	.	CASSPQTRSGKELFF	TGTGCCAGCAGCCCCCAAACACGGTCCGGGAAGGAGCTGTTTTTT
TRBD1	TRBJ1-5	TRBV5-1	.	CASSLGTGGNQPQHF	TGCGCCAGCAGCTTGGGGACAGGGGGTAATCAGCCCCAGCATTTT
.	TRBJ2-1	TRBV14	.	CASSLGSRVANEQFF	TGTGCCAGCAGCCTCGGGTCTCGAGTTGCCAATGAGCAGTTCTTC
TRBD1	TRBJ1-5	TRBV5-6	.	CASSQKLGQGNNQPQHF	TGTGCCAGCAGCCAAAAATTGGGACAGGGTAACAATCAGCCCCAGCATTTT
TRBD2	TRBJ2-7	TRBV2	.	CASSGRRRGGELKQYF	TGTGCCAGCAGTGGACGGAGGCGGGGGGGCGAGTTGAAGCAGTACTTC
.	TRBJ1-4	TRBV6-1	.	CASSELRGSRKLFF	TGTGCCAGCAGTGAGCTACGGGGGTCCAGAAAACTGTTTTTT
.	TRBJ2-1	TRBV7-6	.	CASSLGGAGFSYNEQFF	TGTGCCAGCAGCCTAGGGGGAGCGGGGTTCTCCTACAATGAGCAGTTCTTC
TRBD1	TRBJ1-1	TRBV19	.	CASSIPFGQGGTEAFF	TGTGCCAGTAGTATCCCTTTTGGACAGGGGGGTACTGAAGCTTTCTTT
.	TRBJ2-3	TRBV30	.	CAWSIRERDTQYF	TGTGCCTGGAGTATTAGGGAGCGGGATACGCAGTATTTT
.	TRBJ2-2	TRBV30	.	CACPGAGELFF	TGTGCCTGCCCTGGAGCCGGGGAGCTGTTTTTT
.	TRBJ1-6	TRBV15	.	CATSRDRRPGYNSPLHF	TGTGCCACCAGCAGAGACCGCCGACCGGGTTATAATTCACCCCTCCACTTT
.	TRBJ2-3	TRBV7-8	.	CASSLRPTDTQYF	TGTGCCAGCAGCTTACGTCCCACAGATACGCAGTATTTT
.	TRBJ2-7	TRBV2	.	CASISPPRGHYEQYF	TGTGCCAGCATTTCCCCCCCCCGAGGGCACTACGAGCAGTACTTC
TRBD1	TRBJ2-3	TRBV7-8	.	CASSLPWTGASTDTQYF	TGTGCCAGCAGCCTCCCTTGGACAGGGGCTAGCACAGATACGCAGTATTTT
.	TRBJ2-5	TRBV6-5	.	CASSAGTGLYF	TGTGCCAGCAGTGCCGGGACTGGCCTATACTTC
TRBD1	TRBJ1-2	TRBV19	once	CASNPDRGIGGYTF	TGTGCCAGTAACCCGGACAGGGGGATTGGGGGCTACACCTTC
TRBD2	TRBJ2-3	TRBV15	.	CATSMSGATDTQYF	TGTGCCACCAGCATGAGCGGGGCCACAGATACGCAGTATTTT
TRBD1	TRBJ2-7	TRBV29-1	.	CSVAPGGSYEQYF	TGCAGCGTTGCGCCAGGGGGTTCCTACGAGCAGTACTTC